This T cell receptor (beta chain) originates from a study of T cells after yellow fever vaccination. In regard to this clonotype: Its specificity is unknown.

This CDR3 is built from 14 residues. V lost 5 bases to trimming and J lost 3 bases; unmatched junction nucleotides: 3. Germline V CDR1 and CDR2: SGHTA, FQGNSA. Study results and limitations: Of the clonotypes, a small share occurred in both CD4 and CD8 compartments. Booster sampling recovered most clones from primary vaccination (96% CD4, approximately 90% CD8). Peak timing came faster in the weaker secondary response, day 5 versus 15.

TCRdb ran MiXCR on the 5' RACE reads and lists one entry per CDR3 protein. The sample has about 400,000 distinct CDR3 sequences, 6.2% seen once. The sequence derives from a man aged 25-45 years who received the YFV17D yellow fever vaccine. The sample consisted of PBMCs, taken 5 days after the yellow fever booster vaccination. V usage is TRBV7-2 and J usage is TRBJ2-7, with 11 bases lining up with TRBD2. CDR3 sequence reads: CASSQTSGDYEQYF. CDR3 nucleotide sequence: TGTGCCAGCAGCCAGACTAGCGGGGACTACGAGCAGTACTTC.